Below are 10 T cell receptor beta chains sequenced from a single sample in a study of T cells in women clearing cervical HPV infection. Data came from immunoSEQ multiplex PCR; TCRdb stores just in-frame clones and leaves some out. The repertoire table contains around 22,000 clones. Sequencing input: blood buffy coat. Every receptor here comes from a woman between 18 and 69 years old with a cervical HPV16 infection that either progressed to CIN3+ or cleared (not recorded which).

A note on this clone: The read is 3 residues too short to cover the CDR3 end, so that end is filled in from the germline J gene. This chain joins TRBV7-3 and TRBJ2-1, with TRBD1 identical over 7 bases. Germline V gene data show CDR1 as SGHTA and CDR2 as FQGTGA. The V gene end was trimmed by 0 bases and the J gene end by 5 bases; junction bases not matched to a gene: 4. The CDR3 spans 15 residues. CDR3 in amino acids: CASSLTTGVHNEQFF. The sequenced part of the CDR3 DNA is TGTGCCAGCAGCTTAACAACAGGGGTTCACAATGAG.

A word on this clone: The read stops 3 residues short of the end of the CDR3; the missing end is completed from the germline J gene. This chain uses TRBV7-6 with TRBJ2-5, with TRBD2 matching over 10 bases. The germline V gene has CDR1 SGHVS and CDR2 FNYEAQ. The CDR3 length is 16 residues. J gave up 5 bases and V 4 bases, and 10 bases lay outside the gene matches. CDR3 sequence: CASSSLVAGGGETQYF. Incomplete CDR3 DNA: TGTGCCAGCAGCTCCCTAGTAGCGGGAGGAGGGGAGACC.

Concerning this clone itself: The read terminates 3 residues ahead of where the CDR3 ends, so the germline J gene completes it. The rearrangement links TRBV2 to TRBJ2-3, with TRBD2 identical over 9 bases. CDR3 length: 16 residues. Unmatched junction bases numbered 4, after V lost 2 bases and J lost 1 base. The germline gives CDR1 SNHLY, CDR2 FYNNEI. The sequenced CDR3 bases are TGTGCCAGCAGTGAAACCCTAGCGGGGCGCACAGATACG. It translates to CASSETLAGRTDT. The whole CDR3 sequence is CASSETLAGRTDTQYF.

On this clone itself: The read ends 3 residues early relative to the CDR3; the germline J gene fills the gap. This chain joins TRBV7-9 and TRBJ2-3; 9 nucleotides align to TRBD2. The CDR3 is 15 residues long. CDR1 and CDR2 from the germline V gene are SEHNR and FQNEAQ (reference sequence). The CDR3 sequence: CASSQPLAGKETQYF. The sequenced CDR3 bases are TGTGCCAGCAGCCAACCTCTAGCGGGGAAAGAGACG. The whole variable domain, filled in from reference TRBV7-9 and TRBJ2-3, reads DTGVSQNPRHKITKRGQNVTFRCDPISEHNRLYWYRQTLGQGPEFLTYFQNEAQLEKSRLLSDRFSAERPKGSFSTLEIQRTEQGDSAMYLCASSQPLAGKETQYFGPGTRLTVL.

On this clone: Read data end 3 residues before the CDR3 end; the end is taken from the germline J gene. This chain uses TRBV19 with TRBJ1-2; 7 nucleotides match TRBD1. The CDR3 is made up of 15 amino acids. V gave up 2 bases and J gave up 4 bases; unmatched junction bases: 7. Germline V gene sequence: CDR1 LNHDA, CDR2 SQIVND (reference sequence). The CDR3 sequence: CASSIRAGGTYGYTF. Partial CDR3 DNA: TGTGCCAGTAGTATACGCGCAGGGGGTACCTATGGC.

Remarks on this clone: Read coverage stops 3 residues before the CDR3 terminus; the germline J gene supplies the remainder. This chain joins TRBV2 and TRBJ2-5, with a weak D call TRBD2 (5 bases). Germline loops: CDR1 SNHLY, CDR2 FYNNEI. Trimming stripped 5 bases from V and 2 bases from J, with 9 bases between. The CDR3 is 13 amino acids. The CDR3 loop is CASSPRGQETQYF. The CDR3 DNA, read in part, is TGTGCCAGCAGTCCTCGGGGTCAAGAGACC. The full variable domain, in which reference TRBV2 and TRBJ2-5 provide the parts outside the CDR3, is EPEVTQTPSHQVTQMGQEVILRCVPISNHLYFYWYRQILGQKVEFLVSFYNNEISEKSEIFDDQFSVERPDGSNFTLKIRSTKLEDSAMYFCASSPRGQETQYFGPGTRLLVL.

On this clone itself: The read gets to within 3 residues of the CDR3 end, and the germline J gene fills in the rest. The chain combines TRBV5-4 with TRBJ2-7, with D tentatively TRBD2 (5 bases). Trimming stripped 2 bases from V and 6 bases from J, with 15 bases between. CDR3 length: 14 amino acids. Per the germline V gene, CDR1 is SGHNT and CDR2 is YYREEE (reference sequence). This CDR3 reads CASSFPGLRSEQYF. CDR3 DNA (partial): TGTGCCAGCAGCTTCCCCGGACTGCGCTCCGAG.

Comment on this clone: The read ends 3 residues early relative to the CDR3; the germline J gene fills the gap. V usage is TRBV5-1 and J usage is TRBJ1-1; 8 bases map to TRBD1. This CDR3 has 15 amino acids. Germline trimming cut 1 base from V and 0 bases from J; bases unmatched to any gene: 2. CDR1 and CDR2 from the germline V gene are SGHRS and YFSETQ. This CDR3 is CASSLHRGVNTEAFF. CDR3 DNA (partial): TGCGCCAGCAGCTTGCACAGGGGGGTGAACACTGAA.

Note on this clone: Coverage ceases 3 residues before the CDR3 finishes, and the germline J gene fills in the end. The gene calls are TRBV19 and TRBJ1-4; maybe TRBD1 (6 bases). This CDR3 comprises 13 residues. Deletions cut 9 bases from V and 6 bases from J, with 14 bases between. CDR1 and CDR2 (germline): LNHDA, SQIVND (reference sequence). CDR3 DNA, as far as it was read: TGTGCCAGCCGCACAGGGTCTCATGAAAAA. Translating gives CASRTGSHEK. The entire CDR3 is CASRTGSHEKLFF.

As to this clone: The CDR3 extends 3 residues past the end of the read, so its final part is completed from the germline J gene. The chain has TRBV5-6 and TRBJ2-3; TRBD1 might be the D (5 bases). This CDR3 is 15 amino acids long. Germline V gene data show CDR1 as SGHDT and CDR2 as YYEEEE. The part of the CDR3 DNA that was read is TGTGCCAGCAGCTTCTCCAGGGTAGGTGGGCAGCCG. Protein: CASSFSRVGGQP. In full, the CDR3 reads CASSFSRVGGQPQYF.